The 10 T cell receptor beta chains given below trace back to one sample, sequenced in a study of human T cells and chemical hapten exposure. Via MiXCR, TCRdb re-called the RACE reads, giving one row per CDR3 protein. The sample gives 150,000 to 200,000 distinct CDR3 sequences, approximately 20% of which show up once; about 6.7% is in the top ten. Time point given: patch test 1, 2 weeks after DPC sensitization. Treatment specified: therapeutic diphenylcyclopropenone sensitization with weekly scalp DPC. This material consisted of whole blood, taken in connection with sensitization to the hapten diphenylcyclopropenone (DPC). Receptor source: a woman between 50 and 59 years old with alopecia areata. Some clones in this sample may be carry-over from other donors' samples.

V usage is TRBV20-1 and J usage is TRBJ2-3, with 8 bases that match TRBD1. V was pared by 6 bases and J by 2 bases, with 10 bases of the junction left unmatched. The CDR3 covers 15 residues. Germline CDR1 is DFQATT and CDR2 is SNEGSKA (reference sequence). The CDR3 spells CSAGPTGVPTDTQYF. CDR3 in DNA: TGCAGTGCCGGACCGACAGGGGTCCCCACAGATACGCAGTATTTT.

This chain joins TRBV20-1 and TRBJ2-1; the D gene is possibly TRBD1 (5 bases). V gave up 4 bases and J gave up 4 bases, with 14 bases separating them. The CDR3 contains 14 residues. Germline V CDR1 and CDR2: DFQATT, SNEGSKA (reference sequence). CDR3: CSANREDRYNEQFF. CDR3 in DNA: TGCAGTGCTAACCGAGAAGACAGATACAATGAGCAGTTCTTC.

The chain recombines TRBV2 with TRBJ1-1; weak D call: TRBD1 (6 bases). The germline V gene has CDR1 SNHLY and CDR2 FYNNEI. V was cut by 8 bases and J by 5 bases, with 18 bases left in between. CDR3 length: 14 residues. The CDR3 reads CASWGRRYRTEAFF. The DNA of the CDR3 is TGTGCCAGCTGGGGGCGGAGGTATAGGACTGAAGCTTTCTTT.

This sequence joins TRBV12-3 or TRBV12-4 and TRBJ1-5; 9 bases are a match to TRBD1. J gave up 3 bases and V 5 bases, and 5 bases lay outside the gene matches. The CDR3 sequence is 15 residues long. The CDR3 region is CASSPDRGYNQPQHF. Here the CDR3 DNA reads TGTGCCAGCAGTCCGGACAGGGGTTACAATCAGCCCCAGCATTTT.

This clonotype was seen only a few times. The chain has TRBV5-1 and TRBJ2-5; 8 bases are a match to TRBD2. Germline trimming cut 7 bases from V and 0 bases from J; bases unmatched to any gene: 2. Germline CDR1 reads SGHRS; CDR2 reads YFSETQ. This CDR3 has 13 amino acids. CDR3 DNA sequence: TGCGCCAGCCAGACTAGCGACCAAGAGACCCAGTACTTC. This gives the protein CASQTSDQETQYF. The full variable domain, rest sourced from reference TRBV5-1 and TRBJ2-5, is KAGVTQTPRYLIKTRGQQVTLSCSPISGHRSVSWYQQTPGQGLQFLFEYFSETQRNKGNFPGRFSGRQFSNSRSEMNVSTLELGDSALYLCASQTSDQETQYFGPGTRLLVL.

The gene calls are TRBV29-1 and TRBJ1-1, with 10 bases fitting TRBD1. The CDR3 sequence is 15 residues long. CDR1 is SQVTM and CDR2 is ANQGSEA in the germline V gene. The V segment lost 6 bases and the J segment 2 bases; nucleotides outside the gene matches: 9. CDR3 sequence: CSVTGGARSNTEAFF. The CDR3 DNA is TGCAGCGTGACAGGGGGCGCTCGGTCTAACACTGAAGCTTTCTTT. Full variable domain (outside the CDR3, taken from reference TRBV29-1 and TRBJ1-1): SAVISQKPSRDICQRGTSLTIQCQVDSQVTMMFWYRQQPGQSLTLIATANQGSEATYESGFVIDKFPISRPNLTFSTLTVSNMSPEDSSIYLCSVTGGARSNTEAFFGQGTRLTVV.

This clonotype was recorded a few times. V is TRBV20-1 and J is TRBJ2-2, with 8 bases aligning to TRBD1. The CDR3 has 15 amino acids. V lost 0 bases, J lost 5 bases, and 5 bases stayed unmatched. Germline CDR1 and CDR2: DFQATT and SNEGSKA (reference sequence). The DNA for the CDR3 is TGCAGTGCTAGAGAGGTCAGGGGGCGTACCGGGGAGCTGTTTTTT. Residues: CSAREVRGRTGELFF.

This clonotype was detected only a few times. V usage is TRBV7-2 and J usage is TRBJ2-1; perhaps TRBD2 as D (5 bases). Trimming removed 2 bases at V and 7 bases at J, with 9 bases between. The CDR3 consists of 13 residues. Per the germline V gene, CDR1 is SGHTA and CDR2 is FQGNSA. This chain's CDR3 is CASSLRGKNEQFF. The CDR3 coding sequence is TGTGCCAGCAGCTTACGAGGGAAGAATGAGCAGTTCTTC.

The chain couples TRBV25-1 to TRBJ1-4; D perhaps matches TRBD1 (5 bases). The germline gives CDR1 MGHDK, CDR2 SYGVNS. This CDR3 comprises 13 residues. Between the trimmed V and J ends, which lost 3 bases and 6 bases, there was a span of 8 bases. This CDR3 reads CASSESGHEKLFF. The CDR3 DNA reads TGTGCCAGCAGTGAGTCAGGGCATGAAAAACTGTTTTTT.

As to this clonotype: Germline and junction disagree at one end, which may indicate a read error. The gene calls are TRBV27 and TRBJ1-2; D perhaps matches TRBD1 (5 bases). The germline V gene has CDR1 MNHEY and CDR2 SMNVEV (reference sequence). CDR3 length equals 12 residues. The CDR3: CASRTANYGYNF. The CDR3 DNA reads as TGTGCCAGCAGGACAGCTAACTATGGCTACAACTTC.